These 30 T cell receptor beta chains were sequenced from one sample in a study. TCRdb fed the RT-PCR reads into MiXCR, producing one record per CDR3 protein. This sample has more than 550,000 distinct CDR3 sequences, with more than 13% found just once. Sequenced material: memory CD4+ T cells from blood. These TCRs come from a female donor in good health, serving as a healthy control.

At least ten counts were recorded for this clonotype. The V call is TRBV15, the J call TRBJ2-5; D unclear. The CDR3 length is 13 residues. Trimming removed 3 bases from V and 4 bases from J, with 9 bases in between. CDR1 is LNHNV and CDR2 is YYDKDF in the germline V gene (reference sequence). CDR3 in DNA: TGTGCCACCAGCAGGGCTGCGTCAGAGACCCAGTACTTC. Translated: CATSRAASETQYF. Using reference TRBV15 and TRBJ2-5 for the parts outside the CDR3, the full variable domain is DAMVIQNPRYQVTQFGKPVTLSCSQTLNHNVMYWYQQKSSQAPKLLFHYYDKDFNNEADTPDNFQSRRPNTSFCFLDIRSPGLGDTAMYLCATSRAASETQYFGPGTRLLVL.

This clonotype has a handful of counts. This rearrangement joins TRBV27 to TRBJ2-7; no definite D call. From germline, CDR1 is MNHEY and CDR2 SMNVEV (reference sequence). The CDR3 length is 13 residues. V lost 3 bases, J lost 6 bases, and 12 bases lay in between. CDR3 nucleotides: TGTGCCAGCAGTTTGACCCGATTAGGCGAGCAGTACTTC. Translating it yields CASSLTRLGEQYF.

V usage is TRBV5-1 and J usage is TRBJ2-5, with no clear D. This CDR3 region has 13 residues. V lost 4 bases, J lost 7 bases, and 14 bases lay in between. Germline V gene data show CDR1 as SGHRS and CDR2 as YFSETQ. The CDR3 reads CASSERISRTQYF. CDR3 coding DNA: TGCGCCAGCAGCGAAAGGATATCGAGGACCCAGTACTTC.

This clonotype was picked up many times. The chain employs TRBV24-1 and TRBJ2-7; D is possibly TRBD2 (6 bases). Germline values: CDR1 KGHDR, CDR2 SFDVKD. Trimming cost V 6 bases and J 1 base, with 12 bases left between them. This CDR3 spans 14 amino acids. CDR3 in DNA: TGTGCCACCAGTCCCCGTGGGGGGTCCTACGAGCAGTACTTC. Protein: CATSPRGGSYEQYF.

This clonotype was observed a handful of times. The CDR3 DNA follows: TGTGCCAGCAGCCAAGATTACGGGACCTACAATGAGCAGTTCTTC. It encodes CASSQDYGTYNEQFF. This chain joins TRBV4-2 and TRBJ2-1; the D gene is possibly TRBD2 (5 bases). The germline V gene has CDR1 LGHNA and CDR2 YNFKEQ. The CDR3 is 15 residues long. V shed 0 bases and J shed 2 bases, with 8 bases lying between them.

This clonotype was counted a few times. This chain connects TRBV20-1 to TRBJ1-1; no reliable D call. Per germline, CDR1 DFQATT and CDR2 SNEGSKA (reference sequence). The CDR3 extends over 14 amino acids. The V end was cut by 1 base, the J end by 3 bases, with 12 bases between. The CDR3 DNA sequence: TGCAGTGCTAGAGCCGGAGACCGAGACACTGAAGCTTTCTTT. Translated, it gives CSARAGDRDTEAFF.

This clonotype appeared a few times. The chain combines TRBV10-3 with TRBJ2-1; TRBD2 agrees at 11 bases. V lost 4 bases and J lost 3; bases outside the gene matches: 5. CDR1 and CDR2 from the germline V gene are ENHRY and SYGVKD. The CDR3 runs 16 residues. CDR3 protein: CAISGLTSGNYNEQFF. The CDR3 DNA reads TGTGCCATCAGTGGATTGACTAGCGGGAACTACAATGAGCAGTTCTTC.

This clonotype was found a few times. The chain is built from TRBV13 and TRBJ2-4; no clear D. The CDR3 loop spans 15 amino acids. V was trimmed by 1 base and J by 0 bases, leaving 7 bases between them. CDR1 is PRHDT, CDR2 FYEKMQ, per germline (reference sequence). CDR3 protein: CASSLAQLAKNIQYF. CDR3 DNA: TGTGCCAGCAGCTTAGCACAGCTAGCCAAAAACATTCAGTACTTC.

V is TRBV5-8 and J is TRBJ2-5; D not resolved. This CDR3 is built from 14 residues. The germline gives CDR1 SGHTS, CDR2 YDEGEE. Trimming removed 3 bases at V and 5 bases at J, with 14 bases between. CDR3 protein: CASSSGSAMETQYF. The CDR3 nucleotides read TGTGCCAGCAGCTCCGGCAGTGCGATGGAGACCCAGTACTTC. The complete variable domain, with remaining parts taken from reference TRBV5-8 and TRBJ2-5, reads EAGVTQSPTHLIKTRGQQATLRCSPISGHTSVYWYQQALGLGLQFLLWYDEGEERNRGNFPPRFSGRQFPNYSSELNVNALELEDSALYLCASSSGSAMETQYFGPGTRLLVL.

This rearrangement joins TRBV7-2 to TRBJ2-7, with 12 bases aligning to TRBD2. Germline values: CDR1 SGHTA, CDR2 FQGNSA. The CDR3 is made up of 15 amino acids. The V and J ends lost 5 bases and 4 bases, in that order; junction bases with no gene match: 6. The CDR3: CASSQTSGSPYEQYF. CDR3 nucleotides: TGTGCCAGCAGCCAGACTAGCGGGAGCCCTTACGAGCAGTACTTC.

The chain couples TRBV19 to TRBJ1-5, with 11 bases that match TRBD1. Germline CDR1 and CDR2: LNHDA and SQIVND (reference sequence). The J segment lost 0 bases and the V segment lost 6 bases, leaving 10 bases of the junction unmatched. This CDR3 comprises 18 residues. CDR3 in DNA: TGTGCCAGTAGACCGGACAGGGGGCAAGGAAATAGCAATCAGCCCCAGCATTTT. Translated, it gives CASRPDRGQGNSNQPQHF.

This clonotype was observed many times. The chain carries TRBV29-1 and TRBJ2-3; TRBD1 agrees at 7 bases. The CDR3 consists of 16 residues. With V trimmed by 0 bases and J by 3 bases, 9 bases remained unmatched. Germline CDR1 reads SQVTM; CDR2 reads ANQGSEA. The CDR3 sequence is CSVEDLSRQGTDTQYF. The CDR3 DNA reads TGCAGCGTTGAAGATCTGAGTAGACAGGGAACAGATACGCAGTATTTT.

The chain combines TRBV19 with TRBJ1-1; D unclear. Trimming left V 7 bases short and J 6 bases short, with 15 bases between. Germline CDR1 is LNHDA and CDR2 is SQIVND (reference sequence). The CDR3 contains 13 residues. The CDR3 sequence is CASTQTTAPEAFF. The DNA for the CDR3 is TGTGCCAGTACTCAGACTACGGCCCCTGAAGCTTTCTTT.

This sequence joins TRBV7-2 and TRBJ2-7, with D perhaps being TRBD1 or TRBD2 (5 bases each). The germline CDR1 and CDR2 sequences are SGHTA and FQGNSA. The CDR3 covers 13 residues. Trimming removed 4 bases at V and 4 bases at J, with 11 bases between. The CDR3 DNA reads TGTGCCAGCAGCTGGGACGCCAAATACGAGCAGTACTTC. Translation gives CASSWDAKYEQYF. The complete variable domain, with remaining parts taken from reference TRBV7-2 and TRBJ2-7, reads GAGVSQSPSNKVTEKGKDVELRCDPISGHTALYWYRQSLGQGLEFLIYFQGNSAPDKSGLPSDRFSAERTGGSVSTLTIQRTQQEDSAVYLCASSWDAKYEQYFGPGTRLTVT.

This clonotype was seen at least ten times. The V call is TRBV29-1, the J call TRBJ2-1, with D perhaps matching TRBD1 (6 bases). The V end was cut by 7 bases, the J end by 9 bases, with 19 bases between. This CDR3 comprises 13 residues. Per the germline V gene, CDR1 is SQVTM and CDR2 is ANQGSEA. CDR3 nucleotide sequence: TGCAGCGGTCAATGGGATAGAGGGGGTGAGCAGTTCTTC. Its protein product is CSGQWDRGGEQFF.

This clonotype was picked up a small number of times. V is TRBV6-2 or TRBV6-3 and J is TRBJ2-2; 10 nucleotides agree with TRBD1. This CDR3 has 16 amino acids. Germline V gives CDR1 MNHEY, CDR2 SVGEGT. The junction had 4 bases not matched to a gene; V was cut back by 0 bases and J by 6 bases. The CDR3 DNA reads as TGTGCCAGCAGTTACTCCGCGACAGGGGGCTCCGGGGAGCTGTTTTTT. The encoded protein is CASSYSATGGSGELFF.

There are many counts of this clonotype. The chain links TRBV29-1 to TRBJ2-7; D possibly corresponds to TRBD1 (7 bases). The V and J ends lost 6 bases and 6 bases respectively, with 15 bases between them. Germline CDR1 and CDR2: SQVTM and ANQGSEA. The CDR3 runs 12 residues. CDR3 DNA sequence: TGCAGCGTGGGTGGAGGGGACAGCGAGCAGTACTTC. It translates to CSVGGGDSEQYF.

The rearrangement joins TRBV4-2 to TRBJ2-3, with TRBD2 matching 14 bases. V was pared by 2 bases and J by 3 bases, with 4 bases of the junction left unmatched. Germline CDR1 reads LGHNA; CDR2 reads YNFKEQ. CDR3 length equals 17 residues. CDR3 amino acids: CASSQSGTSGGTDTQYF. In DNA, the CDR3 is TGTGCCAGCAGCCAATCGGGGACTAGCGGGGGTACAGATACGCAGTATTTT.

This clonotype has at least ten counts. V gene TRBV12-3 or TRBV12-4 combines with J gene TRBJ1-5; 8 bases line up with TRBD1. This CDR3 has 15 amino acids. The J segment lost 3 bases and the V segment lost 5 bases, leaving 6 bases of the junction unmatched. CDR3 residues: CASSTGQGHNQPQHF. The DNA for the CDR3 is TGTGCCAGCAGTACAGGACAGGGCCACAATCAGCCCCAGCATTTT.

The chain has TRBV27 and TRBJ2-7, with D uncertain. The CDR3 has 14 amino acids. The V and J ends lost 7 bases and 2 bases respectively, with 15 bases between them. Germline V gives CDR1 MNHEY, CDR2 SMNVEV (reference sequence). The DNA for the CDR3 is TGTGCCAGCAAGCTCGGCAGGCCTCCCTACGAGCAGTACTTC. Translated: CASKLGRPPYEQYF.

This clonotype was detected a few times. The rearrangement uses TRBV5-1 and TRBJ1-1; D remains ambiguous. Trimming stripped 0 bases from V and 0 bases from J, with 9 bases between. This CDR3 comprises 15 residues. Germline-derived CDR1 and CDR2 are SGHRS and YFSETQ. The CDR3 DNA is TGCGCCAGCAGCTTGGATCTCGGTTTGAACACTGAAGCTTTCTTT. As protein: CASSLDLGLNTEAFF.

There are many counts of this clonotype. This chain connects TRBV7-2 to TRBJ2-1; TRBD2 aligns across 13 bases. J was trimmed by 6 bases and V by 7 bases; bases with no gene match: 6. CDR3 length equals 15 residues. Germline values: CDR1 SGHTA, CDR2 FQGNSA. The CDR3 is CASTRGLAGVNEQFF. CDR3 in DNA: TGTGCCAGCACCAGAGGACTAGCGGGAGTCAATGAGCAGTTCTTC.

A note on this clonotype: Just one base apart from a much larger clone, this may be a read error. The J gene is TRBJ1-6, the V gene TRBV6-6; possibly TRBD1 for D (6 bases). Trimming cost V 5 bases and J 18 bases, with 14 bases left between them. The CDR3 has 11 residues. Germline CDR1 and CDR2: MNHNY and SVGAGI (reference sequence). CDR3 protein: CASSTTGYPHF. The CDR3 region has the DNA TGTGCCAGCAGTACTACAGGGTACCCCCACTTT.

This clonotype was found a few times. The chain has TRBV18 and TRBJ1-5; 7 nucleotides line up with TRBD1. Germline V gives CDR1 KGHSH, CDR2 LQKENI. The length of the CDR3 is 13 residues. V lost 8 bases to trimming and J lost 5 bases; unmatched junction nucleotides: 6. DNA of the CDR3: TGTGCCAGCACCCGGGACAGAGATCAGCCCCAGCATTTT. Amino acid sequence: CASTRDRDQPQHF.

This clonotype has ten or more counts. The chain recombines TRBV20-1 with TRBJ1-1, with D maybe TRBD1 (5 bases). Germline CDR1 and CDR2: DFQATT and SNEGSKA (reference sequence). With 0 bases removed from V and 4 bases from J, the gap between germline ends came to 12 bases. CDR3 size: 14 residues. DNA of the CDR3: TGCAGTGCTAGAGATAGGGCAGGGTTCACTGAAGCTTTCTTT. It encodes CSARDRAGFTEAFF.

The sample holds many counts of this clonotype. The V call is TRBV5-6, the J call TRBJ1-2, with a tentative D call TRBD1 (5 bases). Per germline, CDR1 SGHDT and CDR2 YYEEEE. Trimming shortened V by 1 base and J by 7 bases, and 11 bases separated the two germline ends. The CDR3 extends over 13 amino acids. The DNA for the CDR3 is TGTGCCAGCAGCTTGAAGCAGGGAGGTGGCTACACCTTC. Translation gives CASSLKQGGGYTF.

The CDR3 DNA is TGCAGTGCTACCGAGGACATCCCCTATGGCTACACCTTC. It translates to CSATEDIPYGYTF. The chain couples TRBV20-1 to TRBJ1-2; possible D gene TRBD1, 5 bases. This CDR3 has 13 residues. Between the trimmed V and J ends, which lost 4 bases and 4 bases, there was a span of 13 bases. The germline V gene has CDR1 DFQATT and CDR2 SNEGSKA (reference sequence).

This clonotype was seen more than once but under ten times. The chain joins TRBV7-6 to TRBJ2-3; 15 nucleotides agree with TRBD2. The V gene end was trimmed by 5 bases and the J gene end by 6 bases; junction bases not matched to a gene: 9. In germline, CDR1 is SGHVS, CDR2 FNYEAQ. The length of the CDR3 is 17 residues. The CDR3 spells CASSLEQGTSGRDTQYF. DNA for the CDR3: TGTGCCAGCAGCCTAGAACAGGGGACTAGCGGGAGGGATACGCAGTATTTT.

This clonotype appeared many times. The chain carries TRBV6-5 and TRBJ2-7; tentatively, D is TRBD2 (6 bases). V was shortened by 0 bases and J by 2 bases, with 11 bases between the two germline ends. CDR3 length equals 15 residues. From germline, CDR1 is MNHEY and CDR2 SVGAGI. This CDR3 reads CASSYSGGEAYEQYF. In DNA, the CDR3 is TGTGCCAGCAGTTACTCTGGCGGGGAAGCCTACGAGCAGTACTTC.

In its sample, this clonotype was seen a few times. The V call is TRBV6-2 or TRBV6-3, the J call TRBJ2-3; perhaps TRBD1 as D (5 bases). The ends were cut back, 1 base at V and 3 bases at J, with 11 bases in the middle. The germline gives CDR1 MNHEY, CDR2 SVGEGT. The CDR3 runs 15 residues. The chain's CDR3 is CASSYWQGDTDTQYF. The CDR3, as DNA: TGTGCCAGCAGTTACTGGCAGGGTGATACAGATACGCAGTATTTT.